The 16 T cell receptor beta chains below were found in one sample sequenced in a study of cytomegalovirus exposure and HLA in healthy donors. The PCR used 60 Vbeta and 13 Jbeta primers. Generated by immunoSEQ multiplex PCR, the TCRdb table keeps only in-frame clones and is missing some. There are some 150,000 clones in the sample; approximately 78% occur only once, and 3.2% lies in the top ten. The source material was PBMCs. The receptors originated from a man aged 18 to 29 in good health and CMV-seropositive.

This clone was seen a few times. The chain links TRBV7-3 to TRBJ2-7, with D uncertain. The CDR3 spans 14 residues. Germline V lookup: CDR1 SGHTA, CDR2 FQGTGA. The V gene lost 5 bases and the J gene lost 0 bases, with 11 bases spanning the gap. This chain's CDR3 is CASSLQRVSYEQYF. DNA of the CDR3: TGTGCCAGCAGCCTCCAAAGAGTCTCCTACGAGCAGTACTTC.

The V gene is TRBV11-2, the J gene TRBJ2-7; weak D call: TRBD2 (6 bases). Germline V lookup: CDR1 SGHAT, CDR2 FQNNGV. The V gene lost 5 bases and the J gene lost 2 bases, with 13 bases spanning the gap. The CDR3 totals 14 residues. The CDR3 reads CASSAWRDPYEQYF. The CDR3 coding sequence is TGTGCCAGCAGCGCCTGGAGGGACCCCTACGAGCAGTACTTC.

The genes are TRBV27 and TRBJ2-3, with D hard to call. The CDR3 runs to 12 residues. Trimming removed 6 bases at V and 0 bases at J, with 4 bases between. Germline values: CDR1 MNHEY, CDR2 SMNVEV (reference sequence). CDR3 DNA sequence: TGTGCCAGCAGGACTAGCACAGATACGCAGTATTTT. Its translation: CASRTSTDTQYF.

The V and J genes are TRBV14 and TRBJ2-7; TRBD2 matches 9 bases. This CDR3 spans 15 amino acids. The germline V gene encodes CDR1 SGHDN and CDR2 FVKESK. Germline trimming cut 1 base from V and 5 bases from J; bases unmatched to any gene: 6. Here the CDR3 DNA reads TGTGCCAGCAGCCAAGTAGCGGGAGACGGCAACGAGCAGTACTTC. Its protein is CASSQVAGDGNEQYF.

V gene TRBV6-5 combines with J gene TRBJ1-1; no reliable D call. The CDR3 sequence is 14 residues long. Per the germline V gene, CDR1 is MNHEY and CDR2 is SVGAGI. V was shortened by 0 bases and J by 4 bases, with 9 bases between the two germline ends. CDR3 sequence (DNA): TGTGCCAGCAGTTACTCGAGGCTGGCCACTGAAGCTTTCTTT. As protein: CASSYSRLATEAFF.

V usage is TRBV30 and J usage is TRBJ1-1; possible D gene TRBD1, 5 bases. Germline CDR1 is GTSNPN and CDR2 is SVGIG (reference sequence). This CDR3 comprises 14 residues. V was trimmed by 2 bases and J by 5 bases, leaving 15 bases between them. CDR3 region: CAWSRQGGWTEAFF. Written as DNA, the CDR3 is TGTGCCTGGAGTCGGCAGGGTGGGTGGACTGAAGCTTTCTTT.

This clone was seen only once. V usage is TRBV5-1 and J usage is TRBJ1-1, with 10 nucleotides matching TRBD1. Germline V gives CDR1 SGHRS, CDR2 YFSETQ. The CDR3 is 15 residues long. J gave up 6 bases and V 4 bases, and 9 bases lay outside the gene matches. CDR3 bases: TGCGCCAGCAGCGGAACCGGGACAGGGGTCCCTGAAGCTTTCTTT. Protein: CASSGTGTGVPEAFF.

V and J are TRBV28 and TRBJ2-7, with 9 bases lining up with TRBD1. There are 13 residues in the CDR3. Germline values: CDR1 MDHEN, CDR2 SYDVKM. The V and J ends lost 5 bases and 6 bases, in that order; junction bases with no gene match: 5. This chain's CDR3 is CASSINRGLEQYF. CDR3 nucleotides: TGTGCCAGCAGTATTAACAGGGGGCTCGAGCAGTACTTC.

The chain couples TRBV30 to TRBJ2-5; D is perhaps TRBD2 (6 bases). The V gene lost 2 bases and the J gene lost 1 base, with 8 bases spanning the gap. Germline V gene data show CDR1 as GTSNPN and CDR2 as SVGIG (reference sequence). The CDR3 loop spans 13 amino acids. The CDR3 DNA sequence: TGTGCCTGGAGTCGGGAGAGCCAAGAGACCCAGTACTTC. Protein: CAWSRESQETQYF.

This sequence joins TRBV11-2 and TRBJ1-1, with D perhaps TRBD1 (6 bases). Trimming took 6 bases from V and 0 from J, leaving 20 bases between them. CDR3 size: 17 residues. The germline V gene encodes CDR1 SGHAT and CDR2 FQNNGV. CDR3 amino acids: CASSSFPGQMLNTEAFF. In DNA, the CDR3 is TGTGCCAGCAGTTCTTTTCCGGGACAAATGTTGAACACTGAAGCTTTCTTT.

The chain links TRBV4-1 to TRBJ2-3; 10 bases are a match to TRBD2. Germline trimming cut 4 bases from V and 0 bases from J; bases unmatched to any gene: 7. CDR1 is MGHRA, CDR2 YSYEKL, per germline. The CDR3 covers 17 residues. The CDR3 is CASSRRRLAGSTDTQYF. The CDR3 region has the DNA TGCGCCAGCAGCCGGAGGCGACTAGCGGGCAGCACAGATACGCAGTATTTT.

The V gene is TRBV5-1, the J gene TRBJ1-1; D might be TRBD1 (5 bases). V lost 5 bases to trimming and J lost 2 bases, with 13 bases between them. Germline-derived CDR1 and CDR2 are SGHRS and YFSETQ. This CDR3 has 14 residues. CDR3 in amino acids: CASSLPTANTEAFF. The DNA for the CDR3 is TGCGCCAGCAGTCTCCCGACAGCCAACACTGAAGCTTTCTTT.

The gene calls are TRBV28 and TRBJ1-1, with D possibly TRBD1 on 5 matching bases. This CDR3 spans 14 amino acids. V was trimmed by 8 bases and J by 4 bases, leaving 17 bases between them. CDR1 and CDR2 (germline): MDHEN, SYDVKM. As DNA, the CDR3 is TGTGCCAGCCAGATGGAGGGACTGCCCACTGAAGCTTTCTTT. Its translation is CASQMEGLPTEAFF.

As DNA, the CDR3 is TGTGCCAGCAGCTTAGAACGACTAGCGGGAGGAAATAATGAGCAGTTCTTC. It yields the protein CASSLERLAGGNNEQFF. The rearrangement joins TRBV11-2 to TRBJ2-1; 13 bases agree with TRBD2. The CDR3 runs to 17 residues. The V gene end was trimmed by 0 bases and the J gene end by 7 bases; junction bases not matched to a gene: 6. Germline CDR1 SGHAT, CDR2 FQNNGV.

The chain couples TRBV5-1 to TRBJ2-5, with 8 bases identical to TRBD2. V lost 4 bases and J lost 2; bases outside the gene matches: 19. Per the germline V gene, CDR1 is SGHRS and CDR2 is YFSETQ. The CDR3 runs to 19 residues. The CDR3 DNA sequence: TGCGCCAGCAGCCTGGGCAGGGTCAACGGGGCTAGCGGGCAAGAGACCCAGTACTTC. This gives the protein CASSLGRVNGASGQETQYF.

The gene calls are TRBV28 and TRBJ2-5; TRBD1 matches at 11 bases. The CDR3 is made up of 16 amino acids. CDR1 and CDR2 (germline): MDHEN, SYDVKM. The J segment lost 5 bases and the V segment lost 6 bases, leaving 11 bases of the junction unmatched. CDR3 DNA sequence: TGTGCCAGCAGCCCTGCCGGGACAGGGGGATCGGAGACCCAGTACTTC. The encoded protein is CASSPAGTGGSETQYF. The full variable domain, in which reference TRBV28 and TRBJ2-5 provide the parts outside the CDR3, is DVKVTQSSRYLVKRTGEKVFLECVQDMDHENMFWYRQDPGLGLRLIYFSYDVKMKEKGDIPEGYSVSREKKERFSLILESASTNQTSMYLCASSPAGTGGSETQYFGPGTRLLVL.